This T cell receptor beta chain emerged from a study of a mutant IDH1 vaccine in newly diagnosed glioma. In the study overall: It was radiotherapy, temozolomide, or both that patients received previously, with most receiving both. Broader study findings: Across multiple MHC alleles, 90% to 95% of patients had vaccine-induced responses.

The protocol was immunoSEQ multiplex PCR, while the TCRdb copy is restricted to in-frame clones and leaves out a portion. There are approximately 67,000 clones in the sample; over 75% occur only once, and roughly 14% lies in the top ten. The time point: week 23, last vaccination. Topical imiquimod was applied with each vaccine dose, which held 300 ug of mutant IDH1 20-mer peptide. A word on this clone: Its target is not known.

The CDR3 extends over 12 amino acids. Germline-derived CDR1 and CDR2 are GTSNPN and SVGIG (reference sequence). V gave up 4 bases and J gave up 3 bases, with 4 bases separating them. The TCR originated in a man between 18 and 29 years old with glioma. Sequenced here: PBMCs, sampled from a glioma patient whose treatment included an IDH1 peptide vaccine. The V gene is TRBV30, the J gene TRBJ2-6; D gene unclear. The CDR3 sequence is CAWKFGANVLTF. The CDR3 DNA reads TGTGCCTGGAAATTTGGGGCCAACGTCCTGACTTTC.